The sequence of this TCR beta chain was determined in a study of CD8 T cells in acute hepatitis C reinfection. As for the study in general: CD8+ T cells recognizing the HCV NS3-1073 epitope were profiled acutely and after viral clearance.

Sequencing was performed with immunoSEQ multiplex PCR; in TCRdb, only in-frame clones are kept and a portion is missing. The sample shows fewer than 40,000 clones, roughly 85% of them seen only once. Specified time point: naive CD8 control sorted from an acute-time-point sample. Montreal Hepatitis C Cohort donors who inject drugs were seen every 3 months. Broader study findings: Regardless of outcome, 10 to 15 public clonotypes appeared, one using V04-02/J02-02.

Only a few counts were recorded for this clone. Its antigen is still unknown. Sequenced input: naive CD8+ T cells from PBMCs. The receptor was isolated from a woman aged 18-29 years who spontaneously cleared hepatitis C infection.

The CDR3 DNA reads as TGTGCCATCAGTGAGTCGGGAGGAACCGGGGAGCTGTTTTTT. This codes for CAISESGGTGELFF. The chain recombines TRBV10-3 with TRBJ2-2, with a tentative D call TRBD2 (6 bases). V was shortened by 0 bases and J by 5 bases, with 7 bases between the two germline ends. CDR1 ENHRY and CDR2 SYGVKD come from the germline V gene. The length of the CDR3 is 14 residues.